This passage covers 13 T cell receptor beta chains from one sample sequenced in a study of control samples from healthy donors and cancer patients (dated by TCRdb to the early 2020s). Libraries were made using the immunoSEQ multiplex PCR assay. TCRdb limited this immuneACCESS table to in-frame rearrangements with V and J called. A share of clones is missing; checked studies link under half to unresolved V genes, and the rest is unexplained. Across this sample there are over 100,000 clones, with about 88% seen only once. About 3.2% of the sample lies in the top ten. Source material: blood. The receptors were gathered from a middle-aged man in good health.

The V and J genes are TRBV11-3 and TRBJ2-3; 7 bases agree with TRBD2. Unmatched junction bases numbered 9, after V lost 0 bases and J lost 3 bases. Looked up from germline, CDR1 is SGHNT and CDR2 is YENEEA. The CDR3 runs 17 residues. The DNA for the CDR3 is TGTGCCAGCAGCTTAGATCCAACTAGCGAGACGACAGATACGCAGTATTTT. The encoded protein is CASSLDPTSETTDTQYF. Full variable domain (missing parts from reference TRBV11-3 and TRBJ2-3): EAGVVQSPRYKIIEKKQPVAFWCNPISGHNTLYWYLQNLGQGPELLIRYENEEAVDDSQLPKDRFSAERLKGVDSTLKIQPAELGDSAVYLCASSLDPTSETTDTQYFGPGTRLTVL.

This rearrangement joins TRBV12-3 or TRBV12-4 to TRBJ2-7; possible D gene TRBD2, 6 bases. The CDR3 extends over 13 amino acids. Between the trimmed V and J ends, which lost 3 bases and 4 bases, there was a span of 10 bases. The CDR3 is CASSLGGTYEQYF. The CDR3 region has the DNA TGTGCCAGCAGTTTGGGCGGGACGTACGAGCAGTACTTC.

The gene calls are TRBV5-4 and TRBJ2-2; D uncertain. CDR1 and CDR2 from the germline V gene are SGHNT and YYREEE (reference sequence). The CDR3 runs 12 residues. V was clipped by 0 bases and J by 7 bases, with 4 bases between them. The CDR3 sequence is CASSLGSGELFF. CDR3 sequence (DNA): TGTGCCAGCAGCTTGGGAAGCGGGGAGCTGTTTTTT.

This CDR3 is CASSILGQVNTEAFF. The CDR3 bases are TGTGCCAGTAGTATTCTGGGCCAGGTGAACACTGAAGCTTTCTTT. V is TRBV19 and J is TRBJ1-1; unclear D gene. Germline V gene lookup returns CDR1 LNHDA and CDR2 SQIVND (reference sequence). The CDR3 extends over 15 amino acids. Trimming stripped 3 bases from V and 0 bases from J, with 11 bases between.

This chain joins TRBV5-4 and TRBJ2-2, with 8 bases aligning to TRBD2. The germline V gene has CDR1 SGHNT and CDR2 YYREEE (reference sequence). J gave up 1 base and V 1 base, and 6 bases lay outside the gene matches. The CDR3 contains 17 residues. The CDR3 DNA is TGTGCCAGCAGCTTGCAACGGGGGGGCATGAACACCGGGGAGCTGTTTTTT. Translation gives CASSLQRGGMNTGELFF.

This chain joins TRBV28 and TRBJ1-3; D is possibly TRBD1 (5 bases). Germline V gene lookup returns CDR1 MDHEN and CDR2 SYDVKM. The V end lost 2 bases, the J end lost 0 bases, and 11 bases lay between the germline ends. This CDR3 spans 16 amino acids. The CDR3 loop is CASSLPGTYSGNTIYF. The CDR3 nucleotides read TGTGCCAGCAGTTTACCCGGGACCTACTCTGGAAACACCATATATTTT.

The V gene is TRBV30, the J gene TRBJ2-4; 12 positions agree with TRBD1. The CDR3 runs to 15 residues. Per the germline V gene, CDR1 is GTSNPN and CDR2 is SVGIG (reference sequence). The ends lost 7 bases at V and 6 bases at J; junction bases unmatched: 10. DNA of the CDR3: TGTGCCTTCCAAAGGGACAGGGGGCCGTTAAACATTCAGTACTTC. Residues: CAFQRDRGPLNIQYF. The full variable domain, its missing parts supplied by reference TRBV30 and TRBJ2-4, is SQTIHQWPATLVQPVGSPLSLECTVEGTSNPNLYWYRQAAGRGLQLLFYSVGIGQISSEVPQNLSASRPQDRQFILSSKKLLLSDSGFYLCAFQRDRGPLNIQYFGAGTRLSVL.

CDR3 loop: CASSLWGEETQYF. In DNA, the CDR3 is TGTGCCAGCAGTTTATGGGGAGAAGAGACCCAGTACTTC. The V and J genes are TRBV27 and TRBJ2-5; a possible D gene is TRBD2 (5 bases). The germline V gene has CDR1 MNHEY and CDR2 SMNVEV (reference sequence). V was shortened by 1 base and J by 3 bases, with 6 bases between the two germline ends. This CDR3 has 13 amino acids.

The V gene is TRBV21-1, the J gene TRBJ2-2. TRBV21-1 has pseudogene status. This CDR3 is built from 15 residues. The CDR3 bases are TGTGCCAGCAGCCAAGACGGCGCGAACACCGGGGAGCTGTTTTTT. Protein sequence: CASSQDGANTGELFF.

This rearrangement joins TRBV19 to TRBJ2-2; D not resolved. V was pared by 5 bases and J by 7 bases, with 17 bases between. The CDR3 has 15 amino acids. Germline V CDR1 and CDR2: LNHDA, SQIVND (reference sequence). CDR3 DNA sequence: TGTGCCAGTAGTCACCCCTCCCGACCCGGCGGGGAGCTGTTTTTT. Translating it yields CASSHPSRPGGELFF.

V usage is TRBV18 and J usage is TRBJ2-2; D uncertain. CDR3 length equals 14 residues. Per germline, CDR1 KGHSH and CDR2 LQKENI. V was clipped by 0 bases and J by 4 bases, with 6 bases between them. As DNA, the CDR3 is TGTGCCAGCTCACCACCGTCCTTCACCGGGGAGCTGTTTTTT. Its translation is CASSPPSFTGELFF.

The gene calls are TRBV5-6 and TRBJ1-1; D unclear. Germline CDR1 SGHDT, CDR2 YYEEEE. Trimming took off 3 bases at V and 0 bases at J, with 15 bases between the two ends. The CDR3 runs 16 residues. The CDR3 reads CASSSGWRQLNTEAFF. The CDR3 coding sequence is TGTGCCAGCAGCTCGGGATGGAGGCAGCTGAACACTGAAGCTTTCTTT. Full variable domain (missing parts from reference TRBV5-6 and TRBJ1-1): DAGVTQSPTHLIKTRGQQVTLRCSPKSGHDTVSWYQQALGQGPQFIFQYYEEEERQRGNFPDRFSGHQFPNYSSELNVNALLLGDSALYLCASSSGWRQLNTEAFFGQGTRLTVV.

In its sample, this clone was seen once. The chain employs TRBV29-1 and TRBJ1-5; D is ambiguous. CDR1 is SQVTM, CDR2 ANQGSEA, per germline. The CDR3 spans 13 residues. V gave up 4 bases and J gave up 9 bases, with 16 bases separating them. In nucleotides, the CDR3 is TGCAGCGTTGTTTTCGTGGGGAAAGGGCCCCAGCATTTT. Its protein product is CSVVFVGKGPQHF.